Listed here are 14 T cell receptor beta chains from one sample, sequenced in a study of regulatory T cells in long-lasting Graves disease. This sample's time point: persistent/refractory GD, antithyroid drugs over 5 years with positive TRAb. PBMC RNA served as the TCR library source. Investigators prepared the TCR beta libraries by applying iRepertoire HTBI primers and Arm-PCR of CDR3 regions. TCRdb independently ran MiXCR on the multiplex PCR reads; one entry per CDR3 protein. The sample lists around 460,000 distinct CDR3 sequences, about 22% occurring once. Sequenced here: peripheral blood mononuclear cells (PBMCs), sampled when the disease was refractory, from a patient treated with antithyroid drugs. These receptor sequences come from a female donor with Graves disease.

This clonotype was counted ten times or more. The V and J genes are TRBV2 and TRBJ1-6; 10 bases agree with TRBD1. The germline V gene encodes CDR1 SNHLY and CDR2 FYNNEI. J was trimmed by 9 bases and V by 7 bases; bases with no gene match: 3. The CDR3 totals 13 residues. CDR3 DNA sequence: TGTGCCAGCATAAGGGACAGGGGTTCACCCCTCCACTTT. As protein: CASIRDRGSPLHF.

In its sample, this clonotype was seen many times. The chain links TRBV15 to TRBJ1-2, with D possibly being TRBD1 (5 bases). Trimming took off 3 bases at V and 3 bases at J, with 8 bases between the two ends. The CDR3 totals 13 residues. Germline V gene data show CDR1 as LNHNV and CDR2 as YYDKDF (reference sequence). CDR3 nucleotides: TGTGCCACCAGCAGCAGGGACGACTATGGCTACACCTTC. Translation gives CATSSRDDYGYTF.

This clonotype appeared many times. The CDR3 sequence is CASSLESAQETQYF. CDR3 nucleotides: TGTGCCAGCAGCTTAGAGTCAGCCCAAGAGACCCAGTACTTC. The gene calls are TRBV13 and TRBJ2-5; D not certain. With 1 base removed from V and 1 base from J, the gap between germline ends came to 7 bases. The CDR3 loop spans 14 amino acids. Germline lookup yields CDR1 PRHDT and CDR2 FYEKMQ (reference sequence).

This clonotype showed up many times. The gene calls are TRBV27 and TRBJ1-6; D remains ambiguous. V lost 6 bases and J lost 4, with 7 bases in between. Germline assignment: CDR1 MNHEY and CDR2 SMNVEV (reference sequence). This CDR3 contains 13 residues. In DNA, the CDR3 is TGTGCCAGCAGCCCTCAGTATAATTCACCCCTCCACTTT. It translates to CASSPQYNSPLHF.

At least ten counts were recorded for this clonotype. The gene calls are TRBV29-1 and TRBJ2-5; 12 bases map to TRBD2. Germline V gene data show CDR1 as SQVTM and CDR2 as ANQGSEA. Trimming removed 5 bases from V and 5 bases from J; junction bases left unmatched: 9. The CDR3 extends over 15 amino acids. The CDR3: CSVLRTSGIGETQYF. The DNA for the CDR3 is TGCAGCGTTCTAAGGACTAGCGGGATCGGTGAGACCCAGTACTTC.

Only a few counts were recorded for this clonotype. The chain couples TRBV24-1 to TRBJ2-2; TRBD2 matches 7 bases. The J segment lost 6 bases and the V segment lost 9 bases, leaving 27 bases of the junction unmatched. The germline V gene has CDR1 KGHDR and CDR2 SFDVKD. This CDR3 has 20 residues. The CDR3 region has the DNA TGTGCCACCTCCCGAGGGAGGGCTAGCGCCCCATTGGAACGGGCCGGGGAGCTGTTTTTT. It encodes CATSRGRASAPLERAGELFF.

At least ten counts were recorded for this clonotype. This chain uses TRBV6-1 with TRBJ1-4; D gene uncertain. V gave up 8 bases and J gave up 6 bases, with 13 bases separating them. CDR1 is MNHNS, CDR2 SASEGT, per germline. The CDR3 length is 13 residues. The CDR3 spells CASCQREDEKLFF. CDR3 coding DNA: TGTGCCAGCTGTCAGCGGGAAGATGAAAAACTGTTTTTT.

This clonotype has a count of ten or more. J is TRBJ1-1 and V is TRBV6-1, with a tentative D call TRBD1 (5 bases). The germline gives CDR1 MNHNS, CDR2 SASEGT. V was pared by 7 bases and J by 8 bases, with 20 bases between. The CDR3 contains 14 residues. CDR3 sequence reads: CASTADEGLAEAFF. CDR3 DNA: TGTGCCAGCACCGCGGACGAGGGGCTGGCGGAAGCTTTCTTT.

The chain employs TRBV14 and TRBJ2-7; D gene ambiguous. The V gene lost 1 base and the J gene lost 3 bases, with 13 bases spanning the gap. CDR3 size: 15 residues. From germline, CDR1 is SGHDN and CDR2 FVKESK. The CDR3 spells CASSQGPGSIYEQYF. The CDR3 nucleotides are TGTGCCAGCAGCCAAGGACCCGGGTCAATCTACGAGCAGTACTTC.

This clonotype was seen many times. A read error may account for a junction end that differs from germline. The genes are TRBV29-1 and TRBJ1-1; D possibly corresponds to TRBD1 (6 bases). The germline V gene has CDR1 SQVTM and CDR2 ANQGSEA. The length of the CDR3 is 13 residues. The CDR3 spells CSVGQRMNTEAFF. As DNA, the CDR3 is TGCAGTGTTGGACAGCGTATGAACACTGAAGCTTTCTTT.

This clonotype showed up many times. The J gene is TRBJ1-1, the V gene TRBV13; the D is unclear. Trimming pared 3 bases from V and 0 bases from J, leaving 8 bases between. Germline V gene sequence: CDR1 PRHDT, CDR2 FYEKMQ (reference sequence). The CDR3 has 14 amino acids. This CDR3 reads CASSLGLLNTEAFF. In DNA, the CDR3 is TGTGCCAGCAGCTTGGGTCTGTTGAACACTGAAGCTTTCTTT.

This clonotype was seen repeatedly, ten times or more. The rearrangement links TRBV24-1 to TRBJ2-5; D is unclear. V shed 12 bases and J shed 8 bases, with 9 bases lying between them. The germline V gene has CDR1 KGHDR and CDR2 SFDVKD. The CDR3 has 9 amino acids. CDR3 nucleotides: TGTGCCGACCCAATTACCCAGTACTTC. This encodes CADPITQYF.

This clonotype was detected a few times. V gene TRBV7-9 combines with J gene TRBJ2-5; the match to TRBD1 covers 7 bases. Germline V lookup: CDR1 SEHNR, CDR2 FQNEAQ (reference sequence). CDR3 size: 15 residues. V was pared by 5 bases and J by 1 base, with 7 bases of the junction left unmatched. The DNA for the CDR3 is TGTGCCAGCAGCAAATCGCCAGGGGGCCAAGAGACCCAGTACTTC. This gives the protein CASSKSPGGQETQYF.

CDR3 DNA: TGTGCCAGCAGTCATATGCAGGGGAACGAGCAGTACTTC. Translated, it gives CASSHMQGNEQYF. This rearrangement joins TRBV7-9 to TRBJ2-7; weak D call: TRBD1 (6 bases). This CDR3 comprises 13 residues. The V end was cut by 6 bases, the J end by 5 bases, with 14 bases between. CDR1 and CDR2 (germline): SEHNR, FQNEAQ (reference sequence).